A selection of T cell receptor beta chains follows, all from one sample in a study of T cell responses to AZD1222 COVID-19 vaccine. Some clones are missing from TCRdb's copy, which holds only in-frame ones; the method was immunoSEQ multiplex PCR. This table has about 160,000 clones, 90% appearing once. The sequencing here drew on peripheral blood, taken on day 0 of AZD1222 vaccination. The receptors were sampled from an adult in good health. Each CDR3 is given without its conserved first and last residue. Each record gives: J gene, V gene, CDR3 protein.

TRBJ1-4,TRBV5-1,ASSLMTGKLF
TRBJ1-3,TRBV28,ASSLGSASGNTIY
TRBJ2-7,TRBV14,ASSQWSTSVYEQY
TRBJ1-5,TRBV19,ASSIDPFDRGYQPQH
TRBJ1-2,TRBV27,ASSLLQGNYGYT
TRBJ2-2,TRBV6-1,ASSEGARELF
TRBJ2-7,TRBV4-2,ASSPTFLDEQY
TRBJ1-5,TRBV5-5,ASSLQGGNQPQH
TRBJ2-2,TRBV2,ASSLMDTGELF
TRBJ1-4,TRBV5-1,ASSSGRTSTNEKLF
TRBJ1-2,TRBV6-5,ASSYATGGHYGYT
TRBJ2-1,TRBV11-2,ASRTGLNEQF
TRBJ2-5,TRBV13,ASSSRHRGQKETQY
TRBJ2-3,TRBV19,ASSIGGDTQY
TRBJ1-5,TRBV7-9,ASSLGAVSPQH
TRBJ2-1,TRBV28,ASSWDSLGDEQF
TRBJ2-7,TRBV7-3,ASSFSDSYEQY
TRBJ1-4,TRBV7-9,ASSPAGNSNEKLF
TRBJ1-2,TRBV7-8,ASSSFAGQGAGSGYT
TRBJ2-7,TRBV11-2,ASSLFGGQTNSKYEQY
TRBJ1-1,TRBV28,ASSHAPTVNTEAF
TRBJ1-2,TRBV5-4,ATLPGSQLGGYT
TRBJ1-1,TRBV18,ASSPSEGASTEAF
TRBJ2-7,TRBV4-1,ASSLGDSYYEQY
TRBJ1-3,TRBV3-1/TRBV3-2,ASSQEGENTIY
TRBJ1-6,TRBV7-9,ASSLGRDNSPLH
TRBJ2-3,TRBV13,ASSDRASTDTQY
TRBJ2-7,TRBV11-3,ASRGSSGGTYEQY
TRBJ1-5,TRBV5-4,ASSLWGQPQH
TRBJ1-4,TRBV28,ASSTLSRNNEKLF
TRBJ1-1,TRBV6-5,ASSYGTPADTEAF
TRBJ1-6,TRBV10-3,AAQRPNSPLH
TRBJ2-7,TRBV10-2,ATSDRGGSYEQY
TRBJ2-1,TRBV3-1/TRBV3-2,ASSQDRSGSNEQF
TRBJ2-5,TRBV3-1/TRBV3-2,ASSQDFAGTQETQY
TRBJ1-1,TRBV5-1,ASSYEGTEAF
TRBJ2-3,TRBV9,ASSVGLFPDTQY
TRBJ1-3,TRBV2,ASVSSGVPIY
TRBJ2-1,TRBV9,ASSVLAGVYNEQF
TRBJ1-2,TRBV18,ASSPPLEGYT
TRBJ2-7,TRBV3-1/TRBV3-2,ASSQGGTGGWEQY
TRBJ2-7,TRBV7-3,ASSLKGTDVYEQY
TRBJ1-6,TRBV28,ASSPTRDRNSPLH
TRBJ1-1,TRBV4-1,ASSQDAEGITEAF
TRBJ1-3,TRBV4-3,ASSDHTLSGNTIY
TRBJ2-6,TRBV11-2,ASSLDLSGANVLT
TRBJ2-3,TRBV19,ASSMGTGGYTDTQY
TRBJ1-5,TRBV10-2,ASSERGLNQPQH
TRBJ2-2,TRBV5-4,ASSLVGATGELF
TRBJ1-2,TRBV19,ASNPWTGYGYT
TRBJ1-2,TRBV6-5,ASSYSKWGGAKGYT
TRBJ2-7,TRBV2,ASRADPSSYEQY
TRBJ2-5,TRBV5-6,ASSSTTGEGETQY
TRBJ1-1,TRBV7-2,ASSLSGNTEAF
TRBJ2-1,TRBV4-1,ASSHERGGLNEQF
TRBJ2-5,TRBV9,ASSVAGGRHETQY
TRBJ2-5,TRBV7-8,ASSFIRGGTQY